This T cell receptor beta chain is from a study of metastatic and nonmetastatic thyroid tumors. As for the study in general: A comparison of repertoires was made across blood and tumor or nodule tissue from malignant and benign thyroid patients. The study's findings and limits: In both blood and tumor samples, TCR beta diversity was reported significantly higher for malignant than benign nodules.

This clone is classed as medium-sized. What it binds is not known. The CDR3 is 15 amino acids. V shed 3 bases and J shed 5 bases, with 13 bases lying between them. Germline loops: CDR1 MDHEN, CDR2 SYDVKM. All patients were treatment-naive before thyroid surgery. How the authors handled the data: Variation in CDR3 across clinicopathological groups served as the basis for constructing a distant-metastasis classifier in papillary thyroid cancer. Through MiXCR, TCRdb re-clonotyped the PCR reads. Here the V and J calls rest on TCRdb's processing, not on the authors' analysis. The sample shows tens of thousands of clones, about a sixth of them seen only once.

The sequence derives from a female donor with papillary thyroid cancer or a benign thyroid nodule (not recorded which). Some clones in this sample may be carry-over from other donors' samples. The chain carries TRBV28 and TRBJ2-2; a weak D match, TRBD1 (5 bases). The source material was blood. The CDR3: CASSFAGAETGELFF. The CDR3 DNA sequence: TGTGCCAGCAGTTTTGCTGGGGCGGAGACCGGGGAGCTGTTTTTT.